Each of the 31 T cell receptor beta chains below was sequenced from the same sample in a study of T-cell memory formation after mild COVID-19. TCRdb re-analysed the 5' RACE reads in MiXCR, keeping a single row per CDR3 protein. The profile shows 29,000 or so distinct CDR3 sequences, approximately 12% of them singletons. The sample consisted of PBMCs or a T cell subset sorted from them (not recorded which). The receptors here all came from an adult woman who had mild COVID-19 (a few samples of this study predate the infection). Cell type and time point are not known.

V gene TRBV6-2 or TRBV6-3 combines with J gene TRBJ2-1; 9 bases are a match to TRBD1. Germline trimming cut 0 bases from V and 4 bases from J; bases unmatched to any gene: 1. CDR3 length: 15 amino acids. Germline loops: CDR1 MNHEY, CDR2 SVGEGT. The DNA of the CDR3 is TGTGCCAGCAGTTACTCGGACAGGGGTTACAATGAGCAGTTCTTC. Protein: CASSYSDRGYNEQFF.

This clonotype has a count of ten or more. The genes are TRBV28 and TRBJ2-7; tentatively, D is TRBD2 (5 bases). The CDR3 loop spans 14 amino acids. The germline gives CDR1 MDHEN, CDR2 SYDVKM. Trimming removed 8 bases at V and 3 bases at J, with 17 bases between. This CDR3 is CASVTRGTGYEQYF. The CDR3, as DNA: TGTGCCAGCGTGACCCGGGGAACGGGCTACGAGCAGTACTTC.

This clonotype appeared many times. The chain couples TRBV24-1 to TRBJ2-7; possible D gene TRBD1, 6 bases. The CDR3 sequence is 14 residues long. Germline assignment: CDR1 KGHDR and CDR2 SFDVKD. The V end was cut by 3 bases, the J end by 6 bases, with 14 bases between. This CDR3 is CATSDQTGPAEQYF. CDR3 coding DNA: TGTGCCACCAGTGATCAGACAGGCCCCGCCGAGCAGTACTTC.

CDR3 in amino acids: CASSFPGNRELFF. The CDR3 coding sequence is TGTGCCAGCAGCTTTCCGGGAAATCGGGAGCTGTTTTTT. This sequence joins TRBV7-6 and TRBJ2-2, with a tentative D call TRBD2 (5 bases). CDR3 length: 13 residues. The germline V and J ends were trimmed by 3 bases and 9 bases, with 11 bases remaining between them. Germline V gene lookup returns CDR1 SGHVS and CDR2 FNYEAQ.

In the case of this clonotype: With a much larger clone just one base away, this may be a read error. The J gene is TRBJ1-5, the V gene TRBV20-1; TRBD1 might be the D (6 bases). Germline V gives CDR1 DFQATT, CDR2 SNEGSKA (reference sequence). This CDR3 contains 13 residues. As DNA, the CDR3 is TGCAGTGCGATCGGGGGCTTCCATCAGCCCAAGCATTTT. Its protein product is CSAIGGFHQPKHF.

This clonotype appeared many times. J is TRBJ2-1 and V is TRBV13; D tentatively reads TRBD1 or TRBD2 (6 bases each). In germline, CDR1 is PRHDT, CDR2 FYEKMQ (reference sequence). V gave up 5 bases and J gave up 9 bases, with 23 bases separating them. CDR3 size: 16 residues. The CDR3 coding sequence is TGTGCCAGCAGCCCAAGGAGGGGGAGTACGCTGGTTGAGCAGTTCTTC. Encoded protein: CASSPRRGSTLVEQFF.

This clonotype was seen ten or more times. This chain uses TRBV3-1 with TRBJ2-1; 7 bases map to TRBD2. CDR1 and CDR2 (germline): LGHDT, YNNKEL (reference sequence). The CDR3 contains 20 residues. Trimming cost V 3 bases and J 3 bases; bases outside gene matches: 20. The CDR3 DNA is TGTGCCAGCAGCCAGGAAGCAAGGAGTAAGAGCGGGGCCGTCTACAATGAGCAGTTCTTC. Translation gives CASSQEARSKSGAVYNEQFF.

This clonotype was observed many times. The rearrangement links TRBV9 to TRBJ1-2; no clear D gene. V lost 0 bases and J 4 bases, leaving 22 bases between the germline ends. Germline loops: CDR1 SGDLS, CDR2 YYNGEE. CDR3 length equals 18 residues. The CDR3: CASSVALGPTQTPYGYTF. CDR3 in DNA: TGTGCCAGCAGCGTAGCTCTTGGCCCCACGCAGACTCCCTATGGCTACACCTTC. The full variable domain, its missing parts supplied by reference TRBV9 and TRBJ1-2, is DSGVTQTPKHLITATGQRVTLRCSPRSGDLSVYWYQQSLDQGLQFLIQYYNGEERAKGNILERFSAQQFPDLHSELNLSSLELGDSALYFCASSVALGPTQTPYGYTFGSGTRLTVV.

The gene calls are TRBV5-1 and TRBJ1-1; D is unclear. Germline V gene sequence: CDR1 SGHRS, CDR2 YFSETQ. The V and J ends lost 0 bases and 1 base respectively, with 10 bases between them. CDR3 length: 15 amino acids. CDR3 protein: CASSLEWGGNTEAFF. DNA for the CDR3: TGCGCCAGCAGCTTGGAATGGGGAGGGAACACTGAAGCTTTCTTT.

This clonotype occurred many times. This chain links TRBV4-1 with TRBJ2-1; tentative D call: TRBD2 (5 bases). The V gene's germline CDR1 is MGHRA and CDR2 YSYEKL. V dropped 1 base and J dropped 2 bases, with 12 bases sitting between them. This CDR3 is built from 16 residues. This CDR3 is CASSQGTGLTYNEQFF. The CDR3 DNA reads TGCGCCAGCAGCCAAGGAACGGGGTTAACCTACAATGAGCAGTTCTTC.

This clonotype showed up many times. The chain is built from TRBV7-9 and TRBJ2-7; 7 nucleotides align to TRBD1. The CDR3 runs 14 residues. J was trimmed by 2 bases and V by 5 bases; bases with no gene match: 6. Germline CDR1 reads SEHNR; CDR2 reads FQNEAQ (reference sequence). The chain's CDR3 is CASSETGMTYEQYF. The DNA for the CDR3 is TGTGCCAGCAGCGAGACAGGGATGACCTACGAGCAGTACTTC.

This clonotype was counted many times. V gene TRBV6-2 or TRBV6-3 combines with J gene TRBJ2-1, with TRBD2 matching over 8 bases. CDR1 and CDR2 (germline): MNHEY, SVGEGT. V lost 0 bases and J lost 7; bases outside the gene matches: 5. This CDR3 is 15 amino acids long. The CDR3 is CASSYSGLVSNEQFF. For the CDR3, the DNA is TGTGCCAGCAGTTACTCGGGACTAGTTTCGAATGAGCAGTTCTTC.

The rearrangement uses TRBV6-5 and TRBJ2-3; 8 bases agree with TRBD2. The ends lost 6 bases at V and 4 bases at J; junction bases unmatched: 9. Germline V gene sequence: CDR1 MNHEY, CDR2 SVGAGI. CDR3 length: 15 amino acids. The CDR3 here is CASSYVAGGSDTQYF. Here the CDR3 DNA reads TGTGCCAGCAGCTATGTGGCGGGAGGCTCAGATACGCAGTATTTT.

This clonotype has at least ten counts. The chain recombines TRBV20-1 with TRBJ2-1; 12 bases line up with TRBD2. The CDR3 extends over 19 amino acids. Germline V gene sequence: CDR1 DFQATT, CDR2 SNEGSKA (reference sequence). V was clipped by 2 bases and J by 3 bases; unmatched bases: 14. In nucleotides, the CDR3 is TGCAGTGCTAGACCCCTAAATAGACTAGCGGGGGACTTCTACAATGAGCAGTTCTTC. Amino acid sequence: CSARPLNRLAGDFYNEQFF.

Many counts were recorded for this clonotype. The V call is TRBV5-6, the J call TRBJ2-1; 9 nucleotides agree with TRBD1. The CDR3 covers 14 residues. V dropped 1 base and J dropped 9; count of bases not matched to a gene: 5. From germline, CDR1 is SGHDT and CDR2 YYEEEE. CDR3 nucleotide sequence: TGTGCCAGCAGCTTGCGGGACAGGGCTAGTGAGCAGTTCTTC. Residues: CASSLRDRASEQFF.

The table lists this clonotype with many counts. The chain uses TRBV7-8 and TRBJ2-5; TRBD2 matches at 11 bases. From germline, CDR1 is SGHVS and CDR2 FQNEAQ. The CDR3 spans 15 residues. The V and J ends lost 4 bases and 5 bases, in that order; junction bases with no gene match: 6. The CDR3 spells CASSYPGLAVETQYF. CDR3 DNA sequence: TGTGCCAGCAGCTATCCGGGACTAGCGGTCGAGACCCAGTACTTC.

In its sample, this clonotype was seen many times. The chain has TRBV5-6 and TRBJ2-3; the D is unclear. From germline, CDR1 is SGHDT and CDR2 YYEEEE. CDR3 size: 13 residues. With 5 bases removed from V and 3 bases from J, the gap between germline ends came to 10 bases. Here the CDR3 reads CASRPVQTDTQYF. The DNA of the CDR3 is TGTGCCAGCAGGCCGGTTCAGACAGATACGCAGTATTTT. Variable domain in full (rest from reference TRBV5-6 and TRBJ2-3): DAGVTQSPTHLIKTRGQQVTLRCSPKSGHDTVSWYQQALGQGPQFIFQYYEEEERQRGNFPDRFSGHQFPNYSSELNVNALLLGDSALYLCASRPVQTDTQYFGPGTRLTVL.

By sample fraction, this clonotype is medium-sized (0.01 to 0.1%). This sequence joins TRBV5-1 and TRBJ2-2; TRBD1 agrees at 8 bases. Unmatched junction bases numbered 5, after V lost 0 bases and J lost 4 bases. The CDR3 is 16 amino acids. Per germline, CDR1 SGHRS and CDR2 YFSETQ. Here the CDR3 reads CASSLGQGASTGELFF. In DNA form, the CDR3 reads TGCGCCAGCAGCTTGGGCCAGGGGGCCAGCACCGGGGAGCTGTTTTTT.

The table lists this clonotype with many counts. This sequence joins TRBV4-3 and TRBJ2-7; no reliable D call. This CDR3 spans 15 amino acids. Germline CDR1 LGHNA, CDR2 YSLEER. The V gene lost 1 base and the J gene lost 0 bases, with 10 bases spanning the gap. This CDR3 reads CASSQGFVHSYEQYF. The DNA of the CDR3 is TGCGCCAGCAGCCAAGGTTTTGTTCACTCCTACGAGCAGTACTTC.

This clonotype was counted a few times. This CDR3 is CASSQVPPSGRATDTQYF. For the CDR3, the DNA is TGCGCCAGCAGCCAAGTCCCCCCGAGCGGGAGGGCCACAGATACGCAGTATTTT. The V and J genes are TRBV4-1 and TRBJ2-3; 10 bases agree with TRBD2. The V and J ends lost 1 base and 2 bases, in that order; junction bases with no gene match: 9. Germline CDR1 reads MGHRA; CDR2 reads YSYEKL. The CDR3 contains 18 residues.

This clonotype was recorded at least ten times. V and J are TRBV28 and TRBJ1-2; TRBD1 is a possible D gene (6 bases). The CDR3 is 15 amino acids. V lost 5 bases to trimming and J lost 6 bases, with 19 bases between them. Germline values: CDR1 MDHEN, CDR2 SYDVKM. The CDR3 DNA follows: TGTGCCAGCAGTACGCGACCGGGGGCCACGAATGGCTACACCTTC. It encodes CASSTRPGATNGYTF.

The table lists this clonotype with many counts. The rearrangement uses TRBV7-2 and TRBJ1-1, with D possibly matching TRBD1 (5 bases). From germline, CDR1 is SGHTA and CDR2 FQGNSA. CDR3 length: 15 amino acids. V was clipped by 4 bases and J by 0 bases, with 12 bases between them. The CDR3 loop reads CASSSGRTMNTEAFF. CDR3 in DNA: TGTGCCAGCAGCTCGGGACGGACGATGAACACTGAAGCTTTCTTT.

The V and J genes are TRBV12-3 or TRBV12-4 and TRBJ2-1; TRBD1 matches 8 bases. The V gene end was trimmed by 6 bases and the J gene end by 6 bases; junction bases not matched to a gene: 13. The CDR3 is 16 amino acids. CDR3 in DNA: TGTGCCAGCAGCCCTCCTTGGGACAGGTTGGCCAATGAGCAGTTCTTC. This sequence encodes CASSPPWDRLANEQFF.

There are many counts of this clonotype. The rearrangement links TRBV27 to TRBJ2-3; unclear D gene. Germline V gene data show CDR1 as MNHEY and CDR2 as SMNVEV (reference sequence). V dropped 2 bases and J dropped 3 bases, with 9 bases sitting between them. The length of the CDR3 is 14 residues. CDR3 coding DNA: TGTGCCAGCAGTTTAAATTCTCAGACAGATACGCAGTATTTT. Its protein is CASSLNSQTDTQYF.

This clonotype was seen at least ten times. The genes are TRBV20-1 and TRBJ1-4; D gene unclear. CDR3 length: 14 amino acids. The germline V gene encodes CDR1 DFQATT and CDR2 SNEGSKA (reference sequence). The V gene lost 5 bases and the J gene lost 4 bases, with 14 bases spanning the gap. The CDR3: CSALKGIVNEKLFF. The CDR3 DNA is TGCAGTGCTCTCAAAGGGATAGTTAATGAAAAACTGTTTTTT.

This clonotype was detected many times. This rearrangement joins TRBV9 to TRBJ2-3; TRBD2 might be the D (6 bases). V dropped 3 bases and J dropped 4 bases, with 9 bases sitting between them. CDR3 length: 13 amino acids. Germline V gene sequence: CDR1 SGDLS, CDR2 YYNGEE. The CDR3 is CASSGGVSDTQYF. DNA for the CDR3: TGTGCCAGCAGCGGCGGGGTTTCAGATACGCAGTATTTT.

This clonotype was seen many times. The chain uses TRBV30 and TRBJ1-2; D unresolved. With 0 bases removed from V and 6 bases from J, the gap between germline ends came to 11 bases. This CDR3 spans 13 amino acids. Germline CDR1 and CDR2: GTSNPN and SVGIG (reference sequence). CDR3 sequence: CAWSVGQFNGYTF. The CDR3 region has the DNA TGTGCCTGGAGTGTAGGGCAGTTTAATGGCTACACCTTC.

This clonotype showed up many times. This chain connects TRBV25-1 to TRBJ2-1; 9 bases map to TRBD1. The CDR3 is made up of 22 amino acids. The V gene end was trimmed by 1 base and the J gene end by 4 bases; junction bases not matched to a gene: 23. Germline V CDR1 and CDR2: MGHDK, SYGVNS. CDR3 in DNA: TGTGCCAGCAGTGAATCTACAGCGTTGGGACAGGGACCCAATAACGTATACAATGAGCAGTTCTTC. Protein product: CASSESTALGQGPNNVYNEQFF.

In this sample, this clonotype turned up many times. The CDR3 spells CATSDGGEDRGAAFF. In DNA form, the CDR3 reads TGTGCCACCAGTGATGGAGGTGAGGACAGGGGCGCGGCTTTCTTT. The rearrangement links TRBV24-1 to TRBJ1-1; 9 bases line up with TRBD1. CDR3 size: 15 residues. The V and J ends lost 3 bases and 11 bases, in that order; junction bases with no gene match: 12. Germline loops: CDR1 KGHDR, CDR2 SFDVKD.

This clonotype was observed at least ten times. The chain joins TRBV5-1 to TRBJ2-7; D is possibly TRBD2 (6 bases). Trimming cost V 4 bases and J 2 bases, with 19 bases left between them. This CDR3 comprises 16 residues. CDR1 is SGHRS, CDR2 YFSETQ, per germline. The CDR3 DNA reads TGCGCCAGCAGCCCGGGTCGGGGAGGCAGGACCTACGAGCAGTACTTC. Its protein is CASSPGRGGRTYEQYF.

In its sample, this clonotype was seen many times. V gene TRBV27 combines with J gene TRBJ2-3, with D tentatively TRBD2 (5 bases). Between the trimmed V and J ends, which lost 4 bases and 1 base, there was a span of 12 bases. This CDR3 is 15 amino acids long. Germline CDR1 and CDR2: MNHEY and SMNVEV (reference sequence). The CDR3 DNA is TGTGCCAGCAGTTCGACTAATTGGGGCACAGATACGCAGTATTTT. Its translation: CASSSTNWGTDTQYF.